This T cell receptor (beta chain) appears in the sequencing data of a study of blood T cells in healthy people across ages. Together with a sample-barcoded 5' primer, a J-beta primer mix was included in a second PCR lasting 7 to 11 cycles. TCRdb re-derived calls from the 5' RACE reads in MiXCR, one entry per CDR3 protein. The sample lists 500,000 to 550,000 distinct CDR3 sequences, around 24% occurring once. The sample holds many counts of this clonotype. This CDR3 comprises 20 residues. The V and J ends lost 4 bases and 4 bases respectively, with 29 bases between them. CDR1 is LGHNA, CDR2 YSLEER, per germline. This same sample was also taken into another study, of T cells of mothers and their children.

The chain has TRBV4-3 and TRBJ1-3, with D uncertain. Material for sequencing was blood. The TCR sequence derives from a boy younger than 18 in good health. CDR3 bases: TGCGCCAGCAGCCCACAAGTCACCTTCATGCACAGTCACCTGGGAAACACCATATATTTT. Translating it yields CASSPQVTFMHSHLGNTIYF.